One and the same sample provided the 11 T cell receptor beta chains below, sequenced in a study of T cells expressing NK-cell markers. Following a re-call of the 5' RACE reads, TCRdb has one entry per CDR3 protein and lacks DNA. The data include about 400,000 distinct CDR3 sequences; the top ten clones carry 9.5% to 12%. The specimen sequenced was blood T cells: a sorted CD56 or NKG2C T cell subset, CD4+ or CD8+ T cells, or bulk PBMC T cells (not recorded which). The receptors stem from a woman aged 50 to 65 in good health.

V usage is TRBV3-1 and J usage is TRBJ2-1; TCRdb names TRBD2, which stays unverified in the absence of DNA. The germline V gene encodes CDR1 LGHDT and CDR2 YNNKEL (reference sequence). The CDR3 has 16 amino acids. CDR3 residues: CASSPNLAGARNEQFF.

The V and J genes are TRBV20-1 and TRBJ1-5; the D gene TCRdb calls, TRBD1, cannot be checked with no DNA. Germline lookup yields CDR1 DFQATT and CDR2 SNEGSKA (reference sequence). The CDR3 contains 14 residues. The CDR3 spells CSARHARGQQPQHF.

The gene calls are TRBV11-2 and TRBJ2-3; there is no DNA to check the TCRdb D call of TRBD1. The germline CDR1 and CDR2 sequences are SGHAT and FQNNGV. This CDR3 is built from 17 residues. The CDR3 sequence is CASSLEAPGLETDTQYF.

J is TRBJ2-7 and V is TRBV29-1; TCRdb gives TRBD1 as the D gene, but with no DNA this cannot be confirmed. Per germline, CDR1 SQVTM and CDR2 ANQGSEA. The CDR3 is 13 amino acids. The CDR3 reads CSVPTGNNYEQYF.

The chain combines TRBV19 with TRBJ2-1; TCRdb outputs TRBD1, but without DNA this stays unchecked. Germline-derived CDR1 and CDR2 are LNHDA and SQIVND (reference sequence). The CDR3 spans 14 residues. CDR3 loop: CASSILGASNEQFF.

The chain is built from TRBV6-1 and TRBJ2-1; checking the TCRdb D call of TRBD2 is not possible without DNA. The length of the CDR3 is 16 residues. Germline lookup yields CDR1 MNHNS and CDR2 SASEGT. CDR3 in amino acids: CASSGRTAGSSNEQFF.

The V call is TRBV20-1, the J call TRBJ2-1; the TRBD2 assignment by TCRdb is unverifiable without DNA. This CDR3 is built from 14 residues. Per the germline V gene, CDR1 is DFQATT and CDR2 is SNEGSKA (reference sequence). Here the CDR3 reads CSAFPSGRAGEQFF.

The chain links TRBV10-3 to TRBJ2-7; checking the TCRdb D call of TRBD2 is not possible without DNA. Germline loops: CDR1 ENHRY, CDR2 SYGVKD. This CDR3 is built from 13 residues. The CDR3 reads CATGLAGGHEQYF.

V is TRBV3-1 and J is TRBJ2-4; TCRdb selects TRBD1, and the lack of DNA leaves this call unchecked. This CDR3 region has 17 residues. From germline, CDR1 is LGHDT and CDR2 YNNKEL (reference sequence). The chain's CDR3 is CASSPGWGNVAKNIQYF.

The chain's CDR3 is CASQGTGGQPQHF. The chain joins TRBV12-3 or TRBV12-4 to TRBJ1-5; TCRdb reports TRBD1, a call that lacks DNA to check it against. The CDR3 contains 13 residues.

The V and J genes are TRBV19 and TRBJ2-5; TCRdb names TRBD1, which stays unverified in the absence of DNA. Germline CDR1 and CDR2: LNHDA and SQIVND (reference sequence). CDR3 length equals 15 residues. The CDR3 loop is CASTDRGQEGETQYF. Full variable domain (rest looked up from reference TRBV19 and TRBJ2-5): DGGITQSPKYLFRKEGQNVTLSCEQNLNHDAMYWYRQDPGQGLRLIYYSQIVNDFQKGDIAEGYSVSREKKESFPLTVTSAQKNPTAFYLCASTDRGQEGETQYFGPGTRLLVL.